This is a list of T cell receptor beta chains from one sample in a study of OX40 agonist ivuxolimab in advanced cancers. Only in-frame clones appear in the TCRdb table, and some are missing; sequencing was by immunoSEQ multiplex PCR. Altogether 55,000 to 90,000 clones are present, 70% to 90% being singletons, with the ten largest covering around 2%. The specimen was CD4+ or CD8+ T cells sorted from blood, collected in a trial of the OX40 agonist ivuxolimab. The receptors shown here come from an adult with an advanced solid tumor such as melanoma, head and neck, liver or kidney cancer. The CDR3 runs from the conserved cysteine through the conserved F or W. A D gene is named only where the DNA matches it firmly. Only some rows state a clone size, as once, few, many or a class for expanded clones.

clone_size	v_call	d_call	j_call	cdr3_length	cdr3_nt	cdr3_aa
-	TRBV30	TRBD2	TRBJ2-3	16	TGTGCCTGGAGTGTACGTTCAGCGGGAGCAGCAGATACGCAGTATTTT	CAWSVRSAGAADTQYF
-	TRBV28	-	TRBJ2-7	14	TGTGCCAGCAGTTTACTCAGGGACCCCTACGAGCAGTACTTC	CASSLLRDPYEQYF
-	TRBV28	-	TRBJ2-3	12	TGTGCCAGCACCCCCGGGCGGGATACGCAGTATTTT	CASTPGRDTQYF
-	TRBV10-1	TRBD1	TRBJ2-2	15	TGCGCCAGCAGTGGTGACAGGGCGTACACCGGGGAGCTGTTTTTT	CASSGDRAYTGELFF
-	TRBV7-9	-	TRBJ1-5	14	TGTGCCAGCAGCTCATCCGGGGGCAATCAGCCCCAGCATTTT	CASSSSGGNQPQHF
few	TRBV9	TRBD1	TRBJ2-2	15	TGTGCCAGCAGCCCGACAGGGCTTTACACCGGGGAGCTGTTTTTT	CASSPTGLYTGELFF
-	TRBV10-3	TRBD2	TRBJ2-3	15	TGTGCCACCTCTAGCGGGGGCATCTCCACAGATACGCAGTATTTT	CATSSGGISTDTQYF
-	TRBV5-4	TRBD2	TRBJ2-1	15	TGTGCCAGCAGCTTGGAACTAGCGGGAGGCAATGAGCAGTTCTTC	CASSLELAGGNEQFF
-	TRBV2	-	TRBJ2-7	14	TGTGCCAGCAGGACCGACAGAAGCTCCTACGAGCAGTACTTC	CASRTDRSSYEQYF
-	TRBV29-1	-	TRBJ1-2	15	TGCAGCGTCCCAGACCTTGCGGGGCGCAGAGATGGCTACACCTTC	CSVPDLAGRRDGYTF
-	TRBV10-3	TRBD2	TRBJ2-3	16	TGTGCCATCAGTGAGACCCCGACTAGCGGGAGCCCTACGCAGTATTTT	CAISETPTSGSPTQYF
-	TRBV6-1	-	TRBJ1-1	15	TGTGCCAGCAGTGAAGCGCTCCGGGGCGGCACTGAAGCTTTCTTT	CASSEALRGGTEAFF
once	TRBV27	TRBD2	TRBJ2-5	15	TGTGCCAGCAGTCGTATAGCGGGGGGACAAGAGACCCAGTACTTC	CASSRIAGGQETQYF
once	TRBV18	-	TRBJ2-1	15	TGTGCCAGCTCACCACCTCGAAAGGCTAGGAATGAGCAGTTCTTC	CASSPPRKARNEQFF
-	TRBV28	-	TRBJ2-6	16	TGTGCCAGCAGTTCGTCTACCAGCTCTGGGGCCAACGTCCTGACTTTC	CASSSSTSSGANVLTF
-	TRBV2	-	TRBJ1-1	14	TGTGCCAGCATGACCGGGCGAGGGGACACTGAAGCTTTCTTT	CASMTGRGDTEAFF
-	TRBV14	-	TRBJ1-2	13	TGTGCCAGCAGCCAAGATCTAGACTATGGCTACACCTTC	CASSQDLDYGYTF